This T cell receptor (beta chain) was observed in a study of shared clonotypes between healthy human individuals. Whole-study context: The study used three CD4 naive, three CD4 memory, two CD8 naive and one CD8 memory plate per donor. Findings and caveats of the study: Among non-shared clonotypes, generation probabilities were lower than among those shared by all four donors.

Germline trimming cut 4 bases from V and 0 bases from J; bases unmatched to any gene: 12. Germline V gives CDR1 SGHNT, CDR2 YYREEE (reference sequence). The CDR3 length is 18 residues. Measured with immunoSEQ multiplex PCR; TCRdb has only the in-frame clones, and not every one. This table holds approximately 1.5 million clones, under 99% found once. Concerning this clone: Antigen: not known.

The TCR originated in a man aged 30 to 45 in good health. The source material was naive CD4+ T cells sorted from blood. Regarding subset: CD45RA+ positively selected. The chain employs TRBV5-4 and TRBJ2-3; 9 positions agree with TRBD2. CDR3 DNA: TGTGCCAGCAGCGGGCCGGGACTAGCCGCCCCTAGCACAGATACGCAGTATTTT. Protein product: CASSGPGLAAPSTDTQYF. The full variable domain, with the rest looked up from reference TRBV5-4 and TRBJ2-3, is ETGVTQSPTHLIKTRGQQVTLRCSSQSGHNTVSWYQQALGQGPQFIFQYYREEENGRGNFPPRFSGLQFPNYSSELNVNALELDDSALYLCASSGPGLAAPSTDTQYFGPGTRLTVL.